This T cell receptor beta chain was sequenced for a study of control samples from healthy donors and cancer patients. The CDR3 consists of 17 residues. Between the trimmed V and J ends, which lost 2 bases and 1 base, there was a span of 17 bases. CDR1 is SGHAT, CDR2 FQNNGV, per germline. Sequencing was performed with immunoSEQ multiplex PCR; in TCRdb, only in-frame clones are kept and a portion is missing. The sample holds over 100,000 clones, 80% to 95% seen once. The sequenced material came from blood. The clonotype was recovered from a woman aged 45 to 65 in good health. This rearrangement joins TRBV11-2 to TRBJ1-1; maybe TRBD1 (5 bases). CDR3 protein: CASSLKGWEQTNTEAFF. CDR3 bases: TGTGCCAGCAGCTTAAAGGGGTGGGAGCAGACGAACACTGAAGCTTTCTTT.